These T cell receptor beta chains were read from a single sample in a study of CD8 T cells in ankylosing spondylitis. MiXCR, applied by TCRdb to the 5' RACE reads, yields one record per CDR3 protein. Of a few hundred thousand distinct CDR3 sequences in the sample, about 20% are singletons; the top ten hold approximately 16%. The sample consisted of blood, either unsorted or a sorted T cell fraction (not recorded which). These receptors originate from a male donor with ankylosing spondylitis. The CDR3 runs from the conserved cysteine through the conserved F or W. Each record gives: CDR3 DNA, CDR3 protein, J gene, V gene, D gene, clone size. A D gene is named only where the DNA matches it firmly. A clone size is listed for some rows: how often the clone was seen (once, few, many), or a class if it is expanded.

TGTGCCAGCAGTTCCCTCCCAGGGAAGGAGGGGCCCCAGCATTTT CASSSLPGKEGPQHF TRBJ1-5 TRBV12-3/TRBV12-4 - -
TGCAGCTTGGCGTCGGGAGTGGGCAATGAGCAGTTCTTC CSLASGVGNEQFF TRBJ2-1 TRBV29-1 - few
TGCAGCCCATGGGAAAGGGGGTCGCCGGCTTTCTTT CSPWERGSPAFF TRBJ1-1 TRBV29-1 - few
TGTGCCAGCACCCCCTGGGGTGAGGTGACTGAAGCTTTCTTT CASTPWGEVTEAFF TRBJ1-1 TRBV9 - -
TGTGCCAGCAGCTTTTGGAGCGGGAACACCGGGGAGCTGTTTTTT CASSFWSGNTGELFF TRBJ2-2 TRBV7-2 - -
TGTGCCATCAAGGTTGGGAGTAGCTCCTACGAGCAGTACTTC CAIKVGSSSYEQYF TRBJ2-7 TRBV10-3 - -
TGTGCCAGCATTCGAACCAGGGGAGGGGACTATGGCTACACCTTC CASIRTRGGDYGYTF TRBJ1-2 TRBV28 - -
TGTGCCAGCAGTCCGACGACAGGGTACGGGGTCCTGACTTTC CASSPTTGYGVLTF TRBJ2-6 TRBV6-1 TRBD1 many
TGTGCCAGCAGTTCGGGGGGGGACCACCACCCCAAAAACATTCAGTACTTC CASSSGGDHHPKNIQYF TRBJ2-4 TRBV12-3/TRBV12-4 TRBD2 -
TGTGCCAGCACGAAAGCGGGAGGGCCGGTAGAGCAGTACTTC CASTKAGGPVEQYF TRBJ2-7 TRBV6-2/TRBV6-3 TRBD2 few
TGTGCCAGCAGCCCCGGACAGCCTAGCACAGATACGCAGTATTTT CASSPGQPSTDTQYF TRBJ2-3 TRBV7-2 - few
TGTGCCAGCAGTTGGGGTCGACCAGGGGAGGGGGAGCAGTACTTC CASSWGRPGEGEQYF TRBJ2-7 TRBV27 - few
TGCAGTGCTAGAGCCCGAGGACAGGGAAGGAACACTGAAGCTTTCTTT CSARARGQGRNTEAFF TRBJ1-1 TRBV20-1 TRBD1 -
TGCAGCGTTGCGGATGCCGAGGGTTACGTGGTCGGCACAGATACGCAGTATTTT CSVADAEGYVVGTDTQYF TRBJ2-3 TRBV29-1 - few
TGCAGTGCTTCCCATAGGACCGGGGAGCTGTTTTTT CSASHRTGELFF TRBJ2-2 TRBV20-1 - -
TGCAGCGTTGACCCAAAGTCGACAGACGCTTCTGGAAACACCATATATTTT CSVDPKSTDASGNTIYF TRBJ1-3 TRBV29-1 - few
TGCAGTGCTAGAGTCGGGACTAGCGGGGGCCTGGGGCAGTACTTC CSARVGTSGGLGQYF TRBJ2-7 TRBV20-1 TRBD2 once